The subject of this entry is one T cell receptor beta chain. The identical CDR3 is also encoded by other nucleotide sequences in the sample. The entry originates in a study of shared clonotypes between healthy human individuals. The CDR3 spans 13 residues. Trimming took off 1 base at V and 3 bases at J, with 5 bases between the two ends. The germline V gene encodes CDR1 SGHNT and CDR2 YENEEA. The protocol was immunoSEQ multiplex PCR, while the TCRdb copy is restricted to in-frame clones and leaves out a portion. Of about 1.1 million clones listed, about 84% are singletons. Material for sequencing was memory CD4+ T cells from PBMCs. Noted subset: CD45RA-negative fraction. This rearrangement joins TRBV11-3 to TRBJ2-3; no definite D call. The source of this sequence is a man between 18 and 35 years old in good health. Some clones in this sample may be carry-over from other donors' samples. CDR3 DNA: TGTGCCAGCAGCTTAGGGGTTACAGATACGCAGTATTTT. Protein product: CASSLGVTDTQYF.